Shown below are 15 T cell receptor beta chains from a single sample sequenced in a study of T-cell memory formation after mild COVID-19. One entry per CDR3 protein results from TCRdb running MiXCR on the 5' RACE reads. The sample carries some 110,000 distinct CDR3 sequences, over 15% recorded once. Sequencing was done on a sample of PBMCs or a T cell subset sorted from them (not recorded which). These receptors all come from an adult woman who had mild COVID-19 (a few samples of this study predate the infection). Cell type and time point are not known.

V and J are TRBV29-1 and TRBJ2-7; 8 bases align to TRBD2. Trimming at V came to 3 bases and at J to 2 bases, leaving 9 bases not matched to a gene. CDR3 size: 15 residues. Germline assignment: CDR1 SQVTM and CDR2 ANQGSEA. The CDR3 loop is CSVELAGGRTYEQYF. The CDR3 region has the DNA TGCAGCGTTGAGTTGGCGGGGGGAAGGACCTACGAGCAGTACTTC.

J is TRBJ1-2 and V is TRBV6-5; no reliable D call. The ends were cut back, 2 bases at V and 0 bases at J, with 10 bases in the middle. This CDR3 is 15 amino acids long. Per the germline V gene, CDR1 is MNHEY and CDR2 is SVGAGI. DNA of the CDR3: TGTGCCAGCAGTTACGAGGCCCTCACTAACTATGGCTACACCTTC. Translation gives CASSYEALTNYGYTF.

This chain links TRBV5-1 with TRBJ2-2; D call uncertain. This CDR3 has 12 residues. CDR1 and CDR2 (germline): SGHRS, YFSETQ. V was trimmed by 1 base and J by 6 bases, leaving 4 bases between them. The CDR3 region has the DNA TGCGCCAGCAGCTTGTCGCCCGGGGAGCTGTTTTTT. Amino acid sequence: CASSLSPGELFF.

This clonotype has just a few counts. The J gene is TRBJ2-3, the V gene TRBV6-5; TRBD2 is a possible D gene (6 bases). There are 14 residues in the CDR3. Germline V lookup: CDR1 MNHEY, CDR2 SVGAGI. V shed 6 bases and J shed 7 bases, with 17 bases lying between them. CDR3 sequence: CASSPNPGDHTQYF. The CDR3 DNA reads TGTGCCAGCAGCCCCAACCCGGGGGACCATACGCAGTATTTT.

The V and J genes are TRBV29-1 and TRBJ2-2; TRBD1 matches at 9 bases. Germline CDR1 SQVTM, CDR2 ANQGSEA. Trimming removed 7 bases from V and 3 bases from J; junction bases left unmatched: 6. The CDR3 length is 14 residues. CDR3 DNA: TGCAGCGCCCCCGGGACAGGGTACACCGGGGAGCTGTTTTTT. Its translation: CSAPGTGYTGELFF.

V usage is TRBV3-1 and J usage is TRBJ2-5, with TRBD1 matching 7 bases. V lost 7 bases, J lost 2 bases, and 7 bases stayed unmatched. Germline assignment: CDR1 LGHDT and CDR2 YNNKEL (reference sequence). The CDR3 spans 14 residues. This CDR3 reads CASKLRDSQETQYF. The CDR3 nucleotides read TGTGCCAGCAAGCTCCGGGACAGTCAAGAGACCCAGTACTTC.

The chain has TRBV20-1 and TRBJ2-5; the match to TRBD2 covers 11 bases. The junction had 12 bases not matched to a gene; V was cut back by 0 bases and J by 0 bases. Germline CDR1 is DFQATT and CDR2 is SNEGSKA (reference sequence). The CDR3 contains 19 residues. For the CDR3, the DNA is TGCAGTGCTAGAGATAGAGACCTAGCGGGGGGCCCGTACCAAGAGACCCAGTACTTC. Translating gives CSARDRDLAGGPYQETQYF.

This clonotype appeared many times. The chain employs TRBV7-9 and TRBJ2-7; 9 nucleotides line up with TRBD2. The V gene end was trimmed by 3 bases and the J gene end by 6 bases; junction bases not matched to a gene: 3. The CDR3 covers 13 residues. Looked up from germline, CDR1 is SEHNR and CDR2 is FQNEAQ (reference sequence). The CDR3 reads CASSLNSGGEQYF. For the CDR3, the DNA is TGTGCCAGCAGCTTGAATAGCGGGGGCGAGCAGTACTTC. The full variable domain, its missing parts supplied by reference TRBV7-9 and TRBJ2-7, is DTGVSQNPRHKITKRGQNVTFRCDPISEHNRLYWYRQTLGQGPEFLTYFQNEAQLEKSRLLSDRFSAERPKGSFSTLEIQRTEQGDSAMYLCASSLNSGGEQYFGPGTRLTVT.

The chain carries TRBV5-1 and TRBJ2-1, with unresolved D. This CDR3 spans 12 amino acids. CDR1 and CDR2 from the germline V gene are SGHRS and YFSETQ. V was shortened by 5 bases and J by 9 bases, with 12 bases between the two germline ends. CDR3: CASRVGSTEQFF. The CDR3 region has the DNA TGCGCCAGCAGGGTGGGGTCTACTGAGCAGTTCTTC.

The genes are TRBV4-2 and TRBJ2-1, with 10 bases matching TRBD1. The CDR3 has 14 amino acids. With 4 bases clipped from V and 7 bases from J, the junction kept 4 bases outside the gene matches. The germline CDR1 and CDR2 sequences are LGHNA and YNFKEQ. Here the CDR3 reads CASSPGTGENEQFF. For the CDR3, the DNA is TGTGCCAGCAGCCCCGGGACAGGGGAGAATGAGCAGTTCTTC.

This clonotype was seen a few times. J is TRBJ2-7 and V is TRBV4-3; no clear D gene. The CDR3 is made up of 13 amino acids. The germline CDR1 and CDR2 sequences are LGHNA and YSLEER. V was shortened by 0 bases and J by 6 bases, with 9 bases between the two germline ends. The CDR3 DNA reads TGCGCCAGCAGCCAAGATACGGTCACCGAGCAGTACTTC. Protein sequence: CASSQDTVTEQYF.

The genes are TRBV6-2 or TRBV6-3 and TRBJ2-1; D is unclear. This CDR3 has 17 residues. Germline values: CDR1 MNHEY, CDR2 SVGEGT. V gave up 0 bases and J gave up 1 base, with 13 bases separating them. The CDR3, as DNA: TGTGCCAGCAGTTACTCAAGGGTGGAGTTATCCTACAATGAGCAGTTCTTC. Translated: CASSYSRVELSYNEQFF.

A few counts support this clonotype. The V call is TRBV4-1, the J call TRBJ2-2; no definite D call. Deletions cut 2 bases from V and 6 bases from J, with 16 bases between. Germline V gene data show CDR1 as MGHRA and CDR2 as YSYEKL. The CDR3 has 16 amino acids. This CDR3 is CASSQHRSRQPGELFF. CDR3 DNA: TGCGCCAGCAGCCAACACCGCTCCCGGCAGCCCGGGGAGCTGTTTTTT.

In its sample, this clonotype was seen a few times. The chain joins TRBV29-1 to TRBJ1-1, with TRBD1 identical over 11 bases. The germline gives CDR1 SQVTM, CDR2 ANQGSEA. The CDR3 spans 12 residues. Trimming at V came to 7 bases and at J to 5 bases, leaving 3 bases not matched to a gene. The CDR3 here is CSAGTGGTEAFF. CDR3 sequence (DNA): TGCAGCGCCGGGACAGGGGGGACTGAAGCTTTCTTT.

This chain uses TRBV7-8 with TRBJ2-5, with D possibly being TRBD1 or TRBD2 (6 bases each). This CDR3 has 17 residues. Germline V gives CDR1 SGHVS, CDR2 FQNEAQ. Trimming removed 3 bases from V and 5 bases from J, with 22 bases in between. The CDR3 DNA reads as TGTGCCAGCAGCTTGGGCGGGACGGGGGCGGCCCCGGAGACCCAGTACTTC. This sequence encodes CASSLGGTGAAPETQYF.